Detailed here is one T cell receptor (beta chain). What it binds is unknown. Enrollment shut out patients with autoimmune disease history or systemic immunosuppression. The sample comes from a study of OX40 agonist ivuxolimab in advanced cancers. Study in general: Ivuxolimab, an agonist antibody against OX40 (CD134), was given to patients. Three patients, one with hepatocellular carcinoma and two with cutaneous melanoma, responded partially.

General study points: Compared with CD4+, CD8+ T cells on average had more expanded clones.

Trimming removed 4 bases from V and 1 base from J; junction bases left unmatched: 1. CDR1 WNHNN and CDR2 SYGVQD come from the germline V gene (reference sequence). The length of the CDR3 is 14 residues. The data were produced by immunoSEQ multiplex PCR, yet TCRdb's version contains in-frame clones alone and is incomplete. This sample has roughly 77,000 clones, with 80% to 95% found just once. The starting material was CD4+ or CD8+ T cells sorted from blood, obtained in a trial of the OX40 agonist ivuxolimab. The rearrangement joins TRBV10-1 to TRBJ2-7; 10 bases line up with TRBD2. This TCR derives from an adult with an advanced solid tumor such as melanoma, head and neck, liver or kidney cancer. The CDR3 bases are TGCGCCAGCAGTGGGACTAGCGGATCCTACGAGCAGTACTTC. Translation gives CASSGTSGSYEQYF.